This T cell receptor beta chain was recorded in a study of CD8+CD57+ T cells in acquired aplastic anemia. The sequenced patients had an expansion of CD8+CD57+ cells seen by flow cytometry. The enrolled patients all had severe acquired aplastic anemia. This CDR3 is 13 amino acids long. Germline lookup yields CDR1 SGHTA and CDR2 FQGNSA. V was shortened by 5 bases and J by 5 bases, with 12 bases between the two germline ends. CDR3 and TCR beta VDJ profiling relied on a genomic DNA template. TCRdb reanalysed the reads using MiXCR and keeps one entry per CDR3 protein. The sample lists roughly 220,000 distinct CDR3 sequences, roughly 60% occurring once.

The sequencing sample was made of sorted CD4+, CD8+, or CD8+CD57+ T cells (not recorded which) from PBMCs. The chain has TRBV7-2 and TRBJ2-5; D gene unclear. The sequence derives from a human donor with aplastic anemia. The DNA for the CDR3 is TGTGCCAGCAGCGCGGCACCGAGGGAGACCCAGTACTTC. It is translated as CASSAAPRETQYF.